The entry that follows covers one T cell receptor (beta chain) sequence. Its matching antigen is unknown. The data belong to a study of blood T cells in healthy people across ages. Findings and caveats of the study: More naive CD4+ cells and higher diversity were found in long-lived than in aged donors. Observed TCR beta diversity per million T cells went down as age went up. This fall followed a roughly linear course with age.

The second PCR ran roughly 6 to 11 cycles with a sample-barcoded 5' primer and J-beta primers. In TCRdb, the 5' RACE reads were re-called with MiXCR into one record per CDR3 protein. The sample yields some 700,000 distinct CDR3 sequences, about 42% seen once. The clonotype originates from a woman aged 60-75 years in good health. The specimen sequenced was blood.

The DNA of the CDR3 is TGTGCCAGCAGCTCCGGGATGAGATTCTCTGGAAACACCATATATTTT. Protein product: CASSSGMRFSGNTIYF. The chain carries TRBV6-2 or TRBV6-3 and TRBJ1-3; D not certain. Trimming shortened V by 6 bases and J by 0 bases, and 15 bases separated the two germline ends. Germline-derived CDR1 and CDR2 are MNHEY and SVGEGT. This CDR3 is 16 amino acids long.